These 6 T cell receptor beta chains were all obtained from the same sample, sequenced in a study of blood T cell repertoires in COVID-19. Repertoires were generated with immunoSEQ multiplex PCR, while TCRdb's copy carries only in-frame clones and drops some. This repertoire shows about 390,000 clones, more than 75% found once; its top ten account for around 10%. Sequenced sample: PBMCs or T cells enriched from blood (not recorded which). These receptors all stem from a woman aged 45-65 years who had recovered from COVID-19.

This chain links TRBV15 with TRBJ1-2, with D possibly TRBD1 on 5 matching bases. Trimming took off 4 bases at V and 6 bases at J, with 18 bases between the two ends. Germline CDR1 and CDR2: LNHNV and YYDKDF (reference sequence). CDR3 size: 15 residues. CDR3 DNA: TGTGCCACCAGCACCCTACTGGCGGCAGGGAATGGCTACACCTTC. Its translation is CATSTLLAAGNGYTF. Full variable domain (remainder filled in from reference TRBV15 and TRBJ1-2): DAMVIQNPRYQVTQFGKPVTLSCSQTLNHNVMYWYQQKSSQAPKLLFHYYDKDFNNEADTPDNFQSRRPNTSFCFLDIRSPGLGDTAMYLCATSTLLAAGNGYTFGSGTRLTVV.

The chain uses TRBV5-1 and TRBJ2-7; 9 nucleotides match TRBD1. Trimming removed 4 bases from V and 3 bases from J; junction bases left unmatched: 8. Germline V gene sequence: CDR1 SGHRS, CDR2 YFSETQ. This CDR3 region has 15 residues. CDR3 DNA: TGCGCCAGCAGCCTAGGGACAGGGTTAGACTACGAGCAGTACTTC. Its protein product is CASSLGTGLDYEQYF.

The rearrangement links TRBV7-9 to TRBJ1-1, with 7 positions matching TRBD1. J was trimmed by 4 bases and V by 1 base; bases with no gene match: 6. CDR3 length equals 15 residues. Germline V CDR1 and CDR2: SEHNR, FQNEAQ (reference sequence). CDR3 residues: CASSLGTGVSTEAFF. In DNA, the CDR3 is TGTGCCAGCAGCTTAGGGACAGGAGTTTCCACTGAAGCTTTCTTT.

This clone has just a few counts. The chain joins TRBV4-1 to TRBJ2-2; D gene unclear. Trimming shortened V by 1 base and J by 8 bases, and 17 bases separated the two germline ends. The CDR3 is made up of 16 amino acids. Per the germline V gene, CDR1 is MGHRA and CDR2 is YSYEKL. The CDR3 region has the DNA TGCGCCAGCAGCCAAGTTGGCGGAATTCTTACTGGGGAGCTGTTTTTT. Translating gives CASSQVGGILTGELFF.

The V and J genes are TRBV6-2 or TRBV6-3 and TRBJ1-5, with TRBD1 identical over 9 bases. The CDR3 consists of 14 residues. Germline V CDR1 and CDR2: MNHEY, SVGEGT. Germline trimming cut 5 bases from V and 6 bases from J; bases unmatched to any gene: 5. The CDR3 protein is CASSRDRVSQPQHF. The DNA for the CDR3 is TGTGCCAGCAGTCGGGACAGGGTGTCTCAGCCCCAGCATTTT.

The chain recombines TRBV12-3 or TRBV12-4 with TRBJ2-5; D perhaps matches TRBD1 (5 bases). This CDR3 has 13 amino acids. The V end was cut by 6 bases, the J end by 5 bases, with 13 bases between. CDR3: CASRSQGRETQYF. CDR3 nucleotide sequence: TGTGCCAGCAGGAGCCAGGGTCGGGAGACCCAGTACTTC.